This section outlines one T cell receptor (beta chain) sequence together with its context. What it binds is not known. These data belong to a study of a mutant IDH1 vaccine in newly diagnosed glioma. On the study more broadly: In some groups vaccination began 4-6 weeks post-radiotherapy; others received it with temozolomide. Weeks 35 and 47 hosted visits V12 and V13, respectively.

V lost 2 bases to trimming and J lost 1 base, with 17 bases between them. The CDR3 is 17 amino acids. Germline V lookup: CDR1 SGHNT, CDR2 YYREEE (reference sequence). Time point specified: week 35, safety follow-up. It was 300 ug of mutant IDH1 20-mer peptide that made up each vaccine dose, given with topical imiquimod. Tumors from donors were new WHO grade 3 or 4 IDH1-mutant astrocytomas with ATRX loss. Libraries were prepared by immunoSEQ multiplex PCR; TCRdb keeps only in-frame clonotypes and omits some of them. The sample lists about 60,000 clones; about four fifths were seen once. The rearrangement joins TRBV5-4 to TRBJ2-3; D gene unclear. Material: PBMCs, obtained from a glioma patient whose treatment included an IDH1 peptide vaccine. The sequence was collected from a man aged 35 to 55 with glioma. The CDR3 DNA follows: TGTGCCAGCAGCTTCTCCCGTGGTAGCACGGGCACAGATACGCAGTATTTT. This translates into CASSFSRGSTGTDTQYF.